Below are 18 T cell receptor beta chains sequenced from a single sample in a study of blood T cell repertoires in COVID-19. The table came from immunoSEQ multiplex PCR; TCRdb's copy has only in-frame clones and leaves some out. The table records some 150,000 clones, around nine tenths of them present only once. Sequenced material: peripheral blood. Source of these receptors: a man between 45 and 60 years old with active or convalescent COVID-19.

The rearrangement links TRBV9 to TRBJ1-3; the D gene is possibly TRBD1 (6 bases). The length of the CDR3 is 14 residues. V lost 4 bases to trimming and J lost 0 bases, with 8 bases between them. Germline CDR1 and CDR2: SGDLS and YYNGEE. CDR3 region: CASSPQGSGNTIYF. For the CDR3, the DNA is TGTGCCAGCAGCCCACAGGGCTCTGGAAACACCATATATTTT.

This chain joins TRBV28 and TRBJ1-6, with 9 bases matching TRBD1. The CDR3 runs to 18 residues. Trimming took 2 bases from V and 8 from J; bases not matched to a gene: 13. The germline CDR1 and CDR2 sequences are MDHEN and SYDVKM. CDR3 region: CASSLGALQGASYSPLHF. Written as DNA, the CDR3 is TGTGCCAGCAGTTTAGGGGCTCTACAGGGGGCAAGTTATTCACCCCTCCACTTT.

The chain joins TRBV7-9 to TRBJ1-5; D possibly corresponds to TRBD1 (5 bases). Germline CDR1 is SEHNR and CDR2 is FQNEAQ (reference sequence). This CDR3 has 14 residues. V lost 3 bases and J lost 3, with 9 bases in between. CDR3 bases: TGTGCCAGCAGCTTGGGGGGTAACAATCAGCCCCAGCATTTT. It is translated as CASSLGGNNQPQHF.

V gene TRBV7-3 combines with J gene TRBJ2-1; tentative D call: TRBD2 (6 bases). The CDR3 contains 15 residues. Trimming took 2 bases from V and 2 from J, leaving 10 bases between them. Germline CDR1 SGHTA, CDR2 FQGTGA. The CDR3 region is CASSLGRTTYNEQFF. The CDR3 DNA reads as TGTGCCAGCAGCTTAGGGAGGACCACCTACAATGAGCAGTTCTTC. Supplemented by reference TRBV7-3 and TRBJ2-1, the full variable domain reads GAGVSQTPSNKVTEKGKYVELRCDPISGHTALYWYRQSLGQGPEFLIYFQGTGAADDSGLPNDRFFAVRPEGSVSTLKIQRTERGDSAVYLCASSLGRTTYNEQFFGPGTRLTVL.

J is TRBJ2-2 and V is TRBV11-3; 11 positions agree with TRBD2. CDR1 and CDR2 from the germline V gene are SGHNT and YENEEA. Unmatched junction bases numbered 8, after V lost 5 bases and J lost 3 bases. The CDR3 consists of 17 residues. CDR3 sequence (DNA): TGTGCCAGCAGCCCGCGCCCGACTAGCGGGGACACCGGGGAGCTGTTTTTT. It codes for CASSPRPTSGDTGELFF.

The chain employs TRBV19 and TRBJ1-2, with a tentative D call TRBD1 (6 bases). V dropped 4 bases and J dropped 1 base, with 16 bases sitting between them. The CDR3 contains 16 residues. Germline CDR1 reads LNHDA; CDR2 reads SQIVND (reference sequence). In DNA form, the CDR3 reads TGTGCCAGTAGTACAACTCGGGGGGCAGTTAACTATGGCTACACCTTC. Encoded protein: CASSTTRGAVNYGYTF.

The rearrangement joins TRBV3-1 (or the pseudogene TRBV3-2) to TRBJ2-3, with D unresolved. The CDR3 spans 15 residues. Trimming took 4 bases from V and 3 from J, leaving 14 bases between them. The germline gives CDR1 LGHDT, CDR2 YNNKEL (reference sequence). This chain's CDR3 is CASSRGISRTDTQYF. The DNA for the CDR3 is TGTGCCAGCAGCCGCGGTATAAGTAGGACAGATACGCAGTATTTT.

The chain combines TRBV7-2 with TRBJ2-1; the match to TRBD2 covers 7 bases. From germline, CDR1 is SGHTA and CDR2 FQGNSA. The CDR3 is 16 amino acids. V gave up 5 bases and J gave up 4 bases; unmatched junction bases: 11. The CDR3 DNA follows: TGTGCCAGCAGCGGAGCGGGATTTCGGGGGTACAATGAGCAGTTCTTC. As protein: CASSGAGFRGYNEQFF.

The chain couples TRBV24-1 to TRBJ1-4; perhaps TRBD1 as D (6 bases). V lost 4 bases, J lost 7 bases, and 9 bases lay in between. Germline-derived CDR1 and CDR2 are KGHDR and SFDVKD. The CDR3 runs 13 residues. The CDR3 region has the DNA TGTGCCACCAGTGAGGGGGCGCGTGAAAAACTGTTTTTT. Translated, it gives CATSEGAREKLFF.

V gene TRBV4-1 combines with J gene TRBJ2-1, with TRBD2 identical over 10 bases. V was pared by 4 bases and J by 5 bases, with 5 bases of the junction left unmatched. The CDR3 has 15 amino acids. The V gene's germline CDR1 is MGHRA and CDR2 YSYEKL. The DNA for the CDR3 is TGCGCCAGCAGCCCTAGCGGGAGCTTCGACAATGAGCAGTTCTTC. Translation gives CASSPSGSFDNEQFF.

V and J are TRBV15 and TRBJ1-1; maybe TRBD1 (6 bases). CDR3 length: 16 amino acids. Germline V CDR1 and CDR2: LNHNV, YYDKDF (reference sequence). Between the trimmed V and J ends, which lost 4 bases and 1 base, there was a span of 16 bases. The CDR3 loop is CATSTRRGGENTEAFF. As DNA, the CDR3 is TGTGCCACCAGCACCCGGAGGGGGGGGGAGAACACTGAAGCTTTCTTT.

V and J are TRBV5-1 and TRBJ1-1; D might be TRBD1 (6 bases). Germline V gene lookup returns CDR1 SGHRS and CDR2 YFSETQ. CDR3 size: 13 residues. V was pared by 4 bases and J by 7 bases, with 14 bases between. DNA of the CDR3: TGCGCCAGCAGCGAGACAGGACTTATTGAAGCTTTCTTT. As protein: CASSETGLIEAFF.

The chain carries TRBV27 and TRBJ1-2; D call uncertain. Germline V gene sequence: CDR1 MNHEY, CDR2 SMNVEV (reference sequence). V lost 2 bases, J lost 4 bases, and 14 bases lay in between. The CDR3 runs 15 residues. The CDR3 sequence is CASSLVWPGPYGYTF. Here the CDR3 DNA reads TGTGCCAGCAGTTTAGTCTGGCCTGGGCCCTATGGCTACACCTTC.

V gene TRBV11-2 combines with J gene TRBJ2-5; D might be TRBD2 (5 bases). V was trimmed by 0 bases and J by 9 bases, leaving 14 bases between them. The CDR3 is made up of 14 amino acids. CDR1 and CDR2 from the germline V gene are SGHAT and FQNNGV. CDR3 DNA sequence: TGTGCCAGCAGCTTAGATAGGAGCGGTAGCGCCCAGTACTTC. It codes for CASSLDRSGSAQYF.

This clone was picked up one time. The chain has TRBV12-5 and TRBJ2-5; 12 nucleotides match TRBD1. CDR3 length: 16 amino acids. Germline-derived CDR1 and CDR2 are LGHNT and FRNRAP. The CDR3 coding sequence is TGTGGCGGGGTCAGGGACAGGGGGCGGTATCAAGAGACCCAGTACTTC. It specifies CGGVRDRGRYQETQYF.

This chain joins TRBV28 and TRBJ2-7, with TRBD2 matching 10 bases. The V gene end was trimmed by 4 bases and the J gene end by 7 bases; junction bases not matched to a gene: 13. The CDR3 is 16 residues long. From germline, CDR1 is MDHEN and CDR2 SYDVKM. The CDR3: CASSSQASGSLREQYF. The DNA for the CDR3 is TGTGCCAGCAGTTCCCAAGCTAGCGGGAGTCTGAGAGAGCAGTACTTC.

The V gene is TRBV5-1, the J gene TRBJ2-7; TRBD2 matches at 8 bases. The length of the CDR3 is 14 residues. V trimming: 4 bases; J trimming: 0 bases; junction bases outside the gene matches: 3. CDR1 is SGHRS and CDR2 is YFSETQ in the germline V gene. The chain's CDR3 is CASSPGGASYEQYF. As DNA, the CDR3 is TGCGCCAGCAGCCCGGGGGGGGCCTCCTACGAGCAGTACTTC.

The J gene is TRBJ2-5, the V gene TRBV7-9; D ambiguous. With 4 bases removed from V and 8 bases from J, the gap between germline ends came to 14 bases. Germline CDR1 is SEHNR and CDR2 is FQNEAQ (reference sequence). This CDR3 has 13 residues. The DNA for the CDR3 is TGTGCCAGCAGCTCCTGGCCCCTTGATACCCAGTACTTC. It encodes CASSSWPLDTQYF.